This TCR beta chain originates from a study of shared clonotypes between healthy human individuals. The CDR3 runs 15 residues. V lost 4 bases to trimming and J lost 5 bases; unmatched junction nucleotides: 11. Germline V gene sequence: CDR1 SGHRS, CDR2 YFSETQ. In the study's own analysis: Owing to the provision of junction-only sequences devoid of quality scores by immunoSEQ, filtering differed. Clones were sequenced by immunoSEQ multiplex PCR, and TCRdb holds only the in-frame ones, with some missing. Clone size and V and J calls were adopted from that table, with D and trimming inferred from the DNA. Of about 320,000 clones listed, 87% are singletons.

This clonotype originated in a man younger than 30 in good health. The rearrangement links TRBV5-1 to TRBJ2-5; the match to TRBD1 covers 7 bases. Sequencing was performed on memory CD8+ T cells sorted from blood. Documented subset: CD45RO+ cells pooled with CCR7-negative TemRA cells. DNA of the CDR3: TGCGCCAGCAGCCTAGGGACAGATGGGACGGAGACCCAGTACTTC. Residues: CASSLGTDGTETQYF.